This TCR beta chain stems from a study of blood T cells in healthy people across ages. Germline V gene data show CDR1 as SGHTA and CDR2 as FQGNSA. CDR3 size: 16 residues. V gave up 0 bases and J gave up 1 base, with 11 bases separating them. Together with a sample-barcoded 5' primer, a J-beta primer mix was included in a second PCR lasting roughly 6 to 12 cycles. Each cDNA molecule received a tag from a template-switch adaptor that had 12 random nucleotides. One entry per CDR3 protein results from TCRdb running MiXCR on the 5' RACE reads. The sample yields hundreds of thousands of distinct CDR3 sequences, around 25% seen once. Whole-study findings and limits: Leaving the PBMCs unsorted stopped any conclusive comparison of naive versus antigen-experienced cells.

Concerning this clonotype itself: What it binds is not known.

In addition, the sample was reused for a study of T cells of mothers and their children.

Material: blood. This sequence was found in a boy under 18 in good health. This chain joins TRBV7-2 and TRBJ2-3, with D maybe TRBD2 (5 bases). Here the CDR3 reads CASSLARAKGTDTQYF. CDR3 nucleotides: TGTGCCAGCAGCTTAGCGCGGGCCAAGGGCACAGATACGCAGTATTTT.